The 26 T cell receptor beta chains below all came from one sample that was sequenced in a study of cytomegalovirus exposure and HLA in healthy donors. Repertoires were generated with immunoSEQ multiplex PCR, while TCRdb's copy carries only in-frame clones and drops some. The sample has some 170,000 clones; approximately 90% are singletons. The specimen sequenced was PBMCs. These receptors were collected from a woman in her 30s in good health and CMV-seronegative.

This clone was recorded once. The chain combines TRBV6-5 with TRBJ2-5, with TRBD1 identical over 7 bases. The CDR3 loop spans 13 amino acids. Germline V CDR1 and CDR2: MNHEY, SVGAGI. V trimming: 2 bases; J trimming: 4 bases; junction bases outside the gene matches: 1. DNA for the CDR3: TGTGCCAGCAGTTACGACAGGGTAGAGACCCAGTACTTC. Translated: CASSYDRVETQYF.

The chain has TRBV7-9 and TRBJ2-7; D not resolved. Germline V gene lookup returns CDR1 SEHNR and CDR2 FQNEAQ (reference sequence). V shed 2 bases and J shed 2 bases, with 13 bases lying between them. The CDR3 runs to 15 residues. The CDR3 nucleotides read TGTGCCAGCAGCTTATTTGAAAAACGGGCCTACGAGCAGTACTTC. Amino acids: CASSLFEKRAYEQYF.

The chain links TRBV13 to TRBJ2-7; 10 nucleotides line up with TRBD1. The CDR3 sequence is 17 residues long. CDR1 and CDR2 from the germline V gene are PRHDT and FYEKMQ (reference sequence). The trim removed 5 bases at V and 6 bases at J, leaving 16 bases unmatched. The CDR3 DNA sequence: TGTGCCAGCAGCCTCGAGGGCCCGGGACAGGGGACAATCGAGCAGTACTTC. Translation gives CASSLEGPGQGTIEQYF.

This chain links TRBV4-3 with TRBJ1-2; 7 nucleotides match TRBD1. This CDR3 is 16 amino acids long. CDR1 and CDR2 (germline): LGHNA, YSLEER. V trimming: 1 base; J trimming: 5 bases; junction bases outside the gene matches: 10. DNA for the CDR3: TGCGCCAGCAGCCAAGGCCAAGGGGGCAAGTGGTATGGCTACACCTTC. Residues: CASSQGQGGKWYGYTF.

The CDR3 DNA reads as TGTGCCAGCTCATCCCGGACAGGGGTTTACGAGCAGTACTTC. It encodes CASSSRTGVYEQYF. The V and J genes are TRBV18 and TRBJ2-7, with 9 bases identical to TRBD1. From germline, CDR1 is KGHSH and CDR2 LQKENI. The trim removed 5 bases at V and 4 bases at J, leaving 6 bases unmatched. The CDR3 is 14 amino acids.

V is TRBV2 and J is TRBJ1-3; 7 nucleotides agree with TRBD1. The CDR3 length is 16 residues. V lost 9 bases and J lost 7; bases outside the gene matches: 18. Looked up from germline, CDR1 is SNHLY and CDR2 is FYNNEI. CDR3 sequence reads: CAREATGDEMGNTIYF. CDR3 nucleotide sequence: TGTGCCAGGGAAGCAACAGGGGATGAGATGGGGAACACCATATATTTT.

This rearrangement joins TRBV5-4 to TRBJ2-5; 7 bases are a match to TRBD1. The germline V gene has CDR1 SGHNT and CDR2 YYREEE (reference sequence). Losses at the gene ends were 4 bases for V and 1 base for J; bases not matched to a gene: 7. This CDR3 has 15 amino acids. This CDR3 reads CASSPPGTAQETQYF. DNA of the CDR3: TGTGCCAGCAGCCCACCCGGGACAGCCCAAGAGACCCAGTACTTC.

This chain uses TRBV5-1 with TRBJ2-7; 10 bases map to TRBD2. The CDR3 consists of 14 residues. Per the germline V gene, CDR1 is SGHRS and CDR2 is YFSETQ. Unmatched junction bases numbered 3, after V lost 5 bases and J lost 1 base. The CDR3 DNA reads as TGCGCCAGCAGTTGGACTAGCGGATCCTACGAGCAGTACTTC. It translates to CASSWTSGSYEQYF.

The V call is TRBV5-4, the J call TRBJ1-6; no definite D call. The V end was cut by 5 bases, the J end by 6 bases, with 9 bases between. The CDR3 loop spans 13 amino acids. Germline assignment: CDR1 SGHNT and CDR2 YYREEE (reference sequence). The CDR3 DNA follows: TGTGCCAGCAGGGAGATCAGTAATTCACCCCTCCACTTT. Its protein product is CASREISNSPLHF. The whole variable domain, filled in from reference TRBV5-4 and TRBJ1-6, reads ETGVTQSPTHLIKTRGQQVTLRCSSQSGHNTVSWYQQALGQGPQFIFQYYREEENGRGNFPPRFSGLQFPNYSSELNVNALELDDSALYLCASREISNSPLHFGNGTRLTVT.

This clone occurred a few times. J is TRBJ2-1 and V is TRBV6-4, with D possibly being TRBD2 (6 bases). Trimming removed 5 bases from V and 3 bases from J, with 14 bases in between. Germline CDR1 reads MRHNA; CDR2 reads SNTAGT. CDR3 length: 15 amino acids. Here the CDR3 DNA reads TGTGCCAGCAGTAACCTCGGAGGGAGCTACAATGAGCAGTTCTTC. Its translation: CASSNLGGSYNEQFF.

V gene TRBV19 combines with J gene TRBJ1-2; D is possibly TRBD1 (5 bases). In germline, CDR1 is LNHDA, CDR2 SQIVND (reference sequence). The CDR3 length is 16 residues. The V gene lost 7 bases and the J gene lost 9 bases, with 27 bases spanning the gap. The CDR3 sequence is CASTYGGRSGVSRYTF. As DNA, the CDR3 is TGTGCCAGTACCTACGGAGGGCGATCGGGGGTATCCCGCTACACCTTC.

The chain employs TRBV5-5 and TRBJ1-4; TRBD1 might be the D (5 bases). This CDR3 has 14 residues. CDR1 is SGHKS and CDR2 is YYEKEE in the germline V gene (reference sequence). The V end was cut by 0 bases, the J end by 4 bases, with 7 bases between. For the CDR3, the DNA is TGTGCCAGCAGCTTGGGACAGCTTAATGAAAAACTGTTTTTT. Translation: CASSLGQLNEKLFF. The variable domain in full, completed from reference TRBV5-5 and TRBJ1-4, reads DAGVTQSPTHLIKTRGQQVTLRCSPISGHKSVSWYQQVLGQGPQFIFQYYEKEERGRGNFPDRFSARQFPNYSSELNVNALLLGDSALYLCASSLGQLNEKLFFGSGTQLSVL.

This chain uses TRBV4-1 with TRBJ1-2; D is undetermined. Per the germline V gene, CDR1 is MGHRA and CDR2 is YSYEKL. The CDR3 is made up of 15 amino acids. With 3 bases removed from V and 2 bases from J, the gap between germline ends came to 13 bases. The CDR3 DNA follows: TGCGCCAGCAGCCAGGTGTGTGGGCCGAACTATGGCTACACCTTC. Protein product: CASSQVCGPNYGYTF.

This chain joins TRBV9 and TRBJ1-1; the D gene is possibly TRBD1 (6 bases). CDR1 and CDR2 from the germline V gene are SGDLS and YYNGEE. The CDR3 runs to 14 residues. The V and J ends lost 0 bases and 4 bases respectively, with 10 bases between them. The CDR3 sequence: CASSVGGGPTEAFF. The CDR3 DNA reads TGTGCCAGCAGCGTAGGCGGGGGGCCCACTGAAGCTTTCTTT.

CDR3 DNA: TGTGCCAGCAGCCGAGCGGGGGGTACAGATACGCAGTATTTT. It encodes CASSRAGGTDTQYF. The chain joins TRBV7-6 to TRBJ2-3; TRBD2 matches at 9 bases. The CDR3 has 14 amino acids. The V and J ends lost 5 bases and 3 bases, in that order; junction bases with no gene match: 3. Germline V gene data show CDR1 as SGHVS and CDR2 as FNYEAQ.

The CDR3 bases are TGTGCCAGCACCGACAGAAGTGCAACTAATGAAAAACTGTTTTTT. Translating gives CASTDRSATNEKLFF. The gene calls are TRBV6-6 and TRBJ1-4, with a weak D call TRBD1 (5 bases). Trimming cost V 7 bases and J 0 bases, with 12 bases left between them. Germline V gives CDR1 MNHNY, CDR2 SVGAGI (reference sequence). The CDR3 extends over 15 amino acids.

In this sample, this clone turned up a few times. The rearrangement joins TRBV6-5 to TRBJ1-1; a weak D match, TRBD1 (6 bases). The CDR3 covers 11 residues. V lost 6 bases and J lost 11, with 13 bases in between. The germline V gene has CDR1 MNHEY and CDR2 SVGAGI. The CDR3 nucleotides are TGTGCCAGCAGGGGGACATTCGAGGCTTTCTTT. Its protein product is CASRGTFEAFF.

This clone turned up a few times. The V call is TRBV4-1, the J call TRBJ1-2; 8 nucleotides align to TRBD1. The CDR3 covers 16 residues. V gave up 0 bases and J gave up 7 bases; unmatched junction bases: 10. The germline CDR1 and CDR2 sequences are MGHRA and YSYEKL. The CDR3 sequence is CASSQDLGQGALGYTF. Here the CDR3 DNA reads TGCGCCAGCAGCCAAGATTTAGGGCAGGGGGCGCTTGGCTACACCTTC.

Worth noting for this clone: Other nucleotide sequences in the sample specify the same CDR3. The chain is built from TRBV7-9 and TRBJ2-7, with D possibly TRBD1 on 5 matching bases. Germline values: CDR1 SEHNR, CDR2 FQNEAQ (reference sequence). With 5 bases removed from V and 4 bases from J, the gap between germline ends came to 9 bases. CDR3 length: 12 amino acids. This CDR3 reads CASSQGSYEQYF. CDR3 DNA sequence: TGTGCCAGCAGCCAGGGCTCGTACGAGCAGTACTTC.

The rearrangement links TRBV6-1 to TRBJ2-7; no definite D call. V gave up 6 bases and J gave up 6 bases, with 3 bases separating them. In germline, CDR1 is MNHNS, CDR2 SASEGT. The CDR3 is made up of 9 amino acids. CDR3 sequence reads: CASSSEQYF. The DNA of the CDR3 is TGTGCCAGCAGCAGCGAGCAGTACTTC.

J is TRBJ2-7 and V is TRBV28; 7 bases align to TRBD1. The V gene's germline CDR1 is MDHEN and CDR2 SYDVKM. The V gene end was trimmed by 5 bases and the J gene end by 0 bases; junction bases not matched to a gene: 7. There are 15 residues in the CDR3. The CDR3 reads CASSPPGQSSYEQYF. In DNA form, the CDR3 reads TGTGCCAGCAGTCCCCCGGGACAGAGCTCCTACGAGCAGTACTTC.

This clone has only one observation. The chain couples TRBV10-2 to TRBJ1-6; D gene unclear. CDR1 and CDR2 (germline): WSHSY, SAAADI. Trimming cost V 3 bases and J 9 bases, with 18 bases left between them. This CDR3 spans 16 amino acids. The CDR3 DNA reads TGCGCCAGCAGTGAACAAGGACTCATCATAGGTTCACCCCTCCACTTT. This codes for CASSEQGLIIGSPLHF.

The V and J genes are TRBV11-2 and TRBJ1-6, with D unclear. The CDR3 is made up of 14 amino acids. Germline values: CDR1 SGHAT, CDR2 FQNNGV. Trimming cost V 4 bases and J 5 bases, with 9 bases left between them. The CDR3: CASSYRRNNSPLHF. Written as DNA, the CDR3 is TGTGCCAGCAGCTACAGAAGAAATAATTCACCCCTCCACTTT.

This chain links TRBV29-1 with TRBJ1-1; D perhaps matches TRBD1 (6 bases). V lost 0 bases and J lost 1, with 9 bases in between. The V gene's germline CDR1 is SQVTM and CDR2 ANQGSEA. The CDR3 covers 14 residues. DNA for the CDR3: TGCAGCGTTGAAGATGGGGGCAGGAACACTGAAGCTTTCTTT. It yields the protein CSVEDGGRNTEAFF. The entire variable domain, with the rest obtained from reference TRBV29-1 and TRBJ1-1, is as follows: SAVISQKPSRDICQRGTSLTIQCQVDSQVTMMFWYRQQPGQSLTLIATANQGSEATYESGFVIDKFPISRPNLTFSTLTVSNMSPEDSSIYLCSVEDGGRNTEAFFGQGTRLTVV.

The gene calls are TRBV30 and TRBJ1-1; maybe TRBD1 (5 bases). CDR1 is GTSNPN, CDR2 SVGIG, per germline (reference sequence). Trimming cost V 2 bases and J 4 bases, with 14 bases left between them. This CDR3 has 14 amino acids. This chain's CDR3 is CAWSRRGMGTEAFF. The CDR3 DNA follows: TGTGCCTGGAGTAGAAGGGGCATGGGCACTGAAGCTTTCTTT.

This chain uses TRBV7-9 with TRBJ2-3; D is perhaps TRBD2 (5 bases). Trimming removed 5 bases from V and 1 base from J, with 13 bases in between. Per germline, CDR1 SEHNR and CDR2 FQNEAQ (reference sequence). The CDR3 runs 15 residues. The CDR3 nucleotides read TGTGCCAGCAGCCCGCGGGCCGGTGGCACAGATACGCAGTATTTT. Translated: CASSPRAGGTDTQYF.